Detailed here is one T cell receptor beta chain. Its antigen is undetermined. This entry comes from a study of T cells expressing NK-cell markers. The wider study: The TCR beta repertoires originated in sorted CD3+CD56+NKG2C+, CD3+CD56+NKG2C- and CD3+CD56-NKG2C+ T cells. Study results and caveats: Dominant NKG2C+ clonotypes made up about 1.0-8% of CD8+ T cells in roughly 6 donors. Expanded NKG2C+ T cell clones had unclear HCMV specificity. The CD3+CD56-NKG2C+ fraction of a handful of donors was also led by these clonotypes.

From germline, CDR1 is KGHSH and CDR2 LQKENI. The CDR3 covers 16 residues. Reanalyzing the 5' RACE reads, TCRdb keeps one entry per CDR3 protein, without DNA. The listing contains about 460,000 distinct CDR3 sequences. The TCR was taken from a woman aged 45-59 years in good health. This chain connects TRBV18 to TRBJ2-3; TCRdb names TRBD2, which stays unverified in the absence of DNA. Sequenced: blood T cells: a sorted CD56 or NKG2C T cell subset, CD4+ or CD8+ T cells, or bulk PBMC T cells (not recorded which). CDR3 in amino acids: CASSPPGLAMADTQYF.